This TCR beta chain is drawn from a study of cytomegalovirus exposure and HLA in healthy donors. In the study overall: Among 150 million to 200 million T cells, an earlier analysis found 90 million to 130 million unique TCR beta sequences. General study findings and limits: Indistinguishable V segments such as TRBV6-2 and TRBV6-3 were excluded.

The PCR made use of 60 Vbeta and 13 Jbeta primers. Sequencing used immunoSEQ multiplex PCR; TCRdb keeps in-frame clones, though not all of them. The sample comprises tens of thousands of clones, nearly 80% of which are singletons, and roughly 4.5% rests with the top ten. Comment on this clone: Its target is not known.

The V end lost 5 bases, the J end lost 3 bases, and 16 bases lay between the germline ends. The germline CDR1 and CDR2 sequences are SGHTA and FQGNSA. CDR3 size: 15 residues. This receptor was taken from a middle-aged woman in good health and CMV-seropositive. V gene TRBV7-2 combines with J gene TRBJ2-5; maybe TRBD2 (5 bases). Sequencing input: PBMCs. CDR3 sequence (DNA): TGTGCCAGCAGCCCCGGGATGAACCTTGAAGAGACCCAGTACTTC. As protein: CASSPGMNLEETQYF.